The 16 T cell receptor beta chains reported below all come from one sample, sequenced in a study of CXCR3-negative and CXCR3-positive naive CD8 T cells. General observations from the study: Against CXCR3-negative naive cells, CXCR3-positive naive cells showed more hydrophobic TRB CDR3s.

Via 5' RACE with UMI labels, TRB cDNA libraries were prepared. TCRdb reprocessed the 5' RACE reads, keeping one entry per CDR3 protein, no DNA. This sample contains some 50,000 distinct CDR3 sequences. Antigens for these TCRs are unknown. Sequencing was carried out using naive CXCR3+ CD8+ T cells from blood. The subset: CD45RO-CCR7+CD27+CD95- naive CD8+ T cells expressing CXCR3 (TNR3+). These receptors all come from a human donor in good health. Some clones in this sample may be carry-over from other donors' samples.

This chain connects TRBV27 to TRBJ2-7; as DNA is missing, the TRBD1 call by TCRdb cannot be tested. The CDR3 has 13 residues. Germline V gene data show CDR1 as MNHEY and CDR2 as SMNVEV (reference sequence). The CDR3 sequence is CASSQGSPREQYF.

The rearrangement uses TRBV7-9 and TRBJ1-1; the D gene TCRdb calls, TRBD1, cannot be checked with no DNA. Germline CDR1 reads SEHNR; CDR2 reads FQNEAQ (reference sequence). The CDR3 loop spans 16 amino acids. CDR3 amino acids: CASSFPQGFGTTEAFF.

The chain couples TRBV12-3 or TRBV12-4 to TRBJ1-3. The CDR3 covers 17 residues. The CDR3: CASIPTPTKRSGNTIYF.

V is TRBV4-2 and J is TRBJ1-1. The CDR3 runs 16 residues. Per the germline V gene, CDR1 is LGHNA and CDR2 is YNFKEQ. The CDR3 region is CASSQPPTHMNTEAFF.

The chain employs TRBV27 and TRBJ1-2. The CDR3 extends over 13 amino acids. CDR1 is MNHEY and CDR2 is SMNVEV in the germline V gene (reference sequence). The CDR3 sequence: CASSNYRDYGYTF.

By frequency, this clonotype is medium-sized (0.01 to 0.1%). This chain connects TRBV4-2 to TRBJ2-3; no DNA is available, so the TRBD2 call from TCRdb remains unchecked. This CDR3 region has 16 residues. The germline CDR1 and CDR2 sequences are LGHNA and YNFKEQ. CDR3 amino acids: CASSRVRPSEGDTQYF.

The chain has TRBV6-4 and TRBJ2-3; TCRdb reports TRBD2, a call that lacks DNA to check it against. The CDR3 runs to 14 residues. Germline CDR1 is MRHNA and CDR2 is SNTAGT. CDR3 region: CASSGGGATDTQYF.

This CDR3 is CASSPSSSVQFF. The chain couples TRBV6-5 to TRBJ2-1. The CDR3 runs 12 residues. The germline V gene has CDR1 MNHEY and CDR2 SVGAGI.

This rearrangement joins TRBV28 to TRBJ2-7; the D gene TCRdb calls, TRBD1, cannot be checked with no DNA. The CDR3 runs to 14 residues. Germline loops: CDR1 MDHEN, CDR2 SYDVKM. The chain's CDR3 is CASSRDRVIYEQYF.

This rearrangement joins TRBV15 to TRBJ2-6; lacking DNA, the TRBD1 call made by TCRdb goes unchecked. Germline CDR1 is LNHNV and CDR2 is YYDKDF (reference sequence). The CDR3 is made up of 18 amino acids. This CDR3 reads CATSRVETGNSGANVLTF.

The rearrangement joins TRBV12-3 or TRBV12-4 to TRBJ2-3; TCRdb outputs TRBD2, but without DNA this stays unchecked. This CDR3 contains 13 residues. CDR3 loop: CASSPLVSDTQYF.

The CDR3 loop is CASSQDPGLGDNEQFF. The chain combines TRBV4-3 with TRBJ2-1; with no DNA, the TCRdb D assignment of TRBD1 cannot be verified. Germline V CDR1 and CDR2: LGHNA, YSLEER. The length of the CDR3 is 16 residues.

The V gene is TRBV20-1, the J gene TRBJ2-5; there is no DNA to check the TCRdb D call of TRBD2. The CDR3 is 18 amino acids. The germline V gene has CDR1 DFQATT and CDR2 SNEGSKA (reference sequence). The CDR3 sequence is CSAPDLGLAGVYQETQYF.

V gene TRBV7-9 combines with J gene TRBJ2-1. This CDR3 comprises 14 residues. Germline V lookup: CDR1 SEHNR, CDR2 FQNEAQ (reference sequence). The CDR3 spells CASSLLRSYNEQFF. The full variable domain, completed using reference TRBV7-9 and TRBJ2-1, is DTGVSQNPRHKITKRGQNVTFRCDPISEHNRLYWYRQTLGQGPEFLTYFQNEAQLEKSRLLSDRFSAERPKGSFSTLEIQRTEQGDSAMYLCASSLLRSYNEQFFGPGTRLTVL.

The gene calls are TRBV2 and TRBJ2-1; the D gene TCRdb calls, TRBD1, cannot be checked with no DNA. CDR1 is SNHLY, CDR2 FYNNEI, per germline. This CDR3 has 12 amino acids. Here the CDR3 reads CASLWGQGEQFF.

This chain uses TRBV30 with TRBJ2-2; TCRdb's D gene call, TRBD2, goes unchecked for lack of DNA. The CDR3 is 15 residues long. In germline, CDR1 is GTSNPN, CDR2 SVGIG (reference sequence). CDR3 sequence reads: CAWSRRAGAVGELFF.